In its sample, the clone carrying this TCR beta chain is medium-sized (0.01 to 0.1%). This entry comes from a study of radiotherapy plus CTLA-4 blockade in lung cancer. This table comes from immunoSEQ multiplex PCR, and its TCRdb copy is limited to in-frame clones, with some not included. The data hold about 87,000 clones, with approximately 86% observed a single time. The CDR3 has 12 amino acids. Trimming took 1 base from V and 6 from J, leaving 9 bases between them. CDR1 and CDR2 from the germline V gene are SQVTM and ANQGSEA. The chain combines TRBV29-1 with TRBJ1-2; D ambiguous. The TCR originated in a human donor with non-small cell lung cancer that progressed on radiotherapy plus ipilimumab. This material consisted of peripheral blood, taken from a patient treated with radiotherapy plus ipilimumab. The CDR3 reads CSVEVWDNGYTF. CDR3 nucleotide sequence: TGCAGCGTTGAAGTTTGGGATAATGGCTACACCTTC.